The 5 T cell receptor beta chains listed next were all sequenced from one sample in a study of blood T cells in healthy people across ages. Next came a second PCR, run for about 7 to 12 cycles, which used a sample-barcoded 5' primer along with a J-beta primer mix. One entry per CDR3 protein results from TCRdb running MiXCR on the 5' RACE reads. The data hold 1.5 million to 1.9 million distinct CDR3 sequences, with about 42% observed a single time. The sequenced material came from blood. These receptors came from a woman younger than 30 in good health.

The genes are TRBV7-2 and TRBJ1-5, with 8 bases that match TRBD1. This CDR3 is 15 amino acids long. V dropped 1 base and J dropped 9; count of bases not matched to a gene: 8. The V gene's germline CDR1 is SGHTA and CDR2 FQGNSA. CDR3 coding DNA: TGTGCCAGCAGCTTAGTAATAGGACAGGGCGGGCCCCAGCATTTT. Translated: CASSLVIGQGGPQHF.

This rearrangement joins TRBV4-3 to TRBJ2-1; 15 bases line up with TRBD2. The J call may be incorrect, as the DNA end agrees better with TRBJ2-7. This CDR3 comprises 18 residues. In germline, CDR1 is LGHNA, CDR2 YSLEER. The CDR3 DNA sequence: TGCGCCAGCAGCCACGGACTAGCGGGAGGGAGCTCCTACAATGAGCAGTACTTC. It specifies CASSHGLAGGSSYNEQYF.

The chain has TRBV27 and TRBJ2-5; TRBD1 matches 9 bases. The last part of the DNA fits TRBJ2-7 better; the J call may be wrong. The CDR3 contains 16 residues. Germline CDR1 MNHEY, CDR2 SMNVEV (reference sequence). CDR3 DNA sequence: TGTGCCAGCAGACTTTCGTCCGGGACAGGGCAATACGAGCAGTACTTC. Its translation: CASRLSSGTGQYEQYF.

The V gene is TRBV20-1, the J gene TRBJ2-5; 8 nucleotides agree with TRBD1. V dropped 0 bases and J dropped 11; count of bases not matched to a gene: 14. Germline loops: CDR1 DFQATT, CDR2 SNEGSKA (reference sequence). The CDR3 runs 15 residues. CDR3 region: CSARDPGGPNNEQYF. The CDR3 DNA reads TGCAGTGCTAGAGATCCAGGGGGCCCTAACAATGAGCAGTACTTC.

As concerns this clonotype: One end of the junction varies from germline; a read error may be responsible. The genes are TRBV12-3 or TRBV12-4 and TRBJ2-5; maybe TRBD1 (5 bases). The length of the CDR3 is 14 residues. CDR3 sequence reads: CAGSPRQGQETQYF. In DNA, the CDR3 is TGTGCCGGCAGTCCCCGTCAGGGACAAGAGACCCAGTACTTC.